This T cell receptor (beta chain) was captured by sequencing in a study of Ad26.COV2.S vaccination and SARS-CoV-2 variants. Across the study: The COV1001 Ad26.COV2.S trial arm included the donor.

Looked up from germline, CDR1 is SGHAT and CDR2 is FQNNGV. The CDR3 sequence is 16 residues long. The germline V and J ends were trimmed by 0 bases and 2 bases, with 13 bases remaining between them. Treatment specified: some 20 received Ad26.COV2.S at low or high dose, single or two shots; 5 received placebo; per-sample allocation not given. After the first vaccine or placebo injection, samples were drawn on day 63. The assay was immunoSEQ multiplex PCR, and TCRdb's table has in-frame clones only and misses some. Here the sample spans roughly 500,000 clones, approximately 90% being singletons. The sample here was peripheral blood, taken in a trial of Ad26.COV2.S vaccine versus placebo. The V gene is TRBV11-2, the J gene TRBJ2-5; D ambiguous. The receptor was derived from a person between 18 and 65 years old who received the Ad26.COV2.S COVID-19 vaccine or a placebo. The CDR3, as DNA: TGTGCCAGCAGCTTAGACAGGTTCACAGCTCAAGAGACCCAGTACTTC. Translated: CASSLDRFTAQETQYF. The complete variable domain, with remaining parts taken from reference TRBV11-2 and TRBJ2-5, reads EAGVAQSPRYKIIEKRQSVAFWCNPISGHATLYWYQQILGQGPKLLIQFQNNGVVDDSQLPKDRFSAERLKGVDSTLKIQPAKLEDSAVYLCASSLDRFTAQETQYFGPGTRLLVL.